The clone carrying this T cell receptor beta chain was counted only a few times. Its antigen is still unknown. This record comes from a study of T cell repertoires in cytomegalovirus infection. Findings of the study overall: Identification of carriers of CMV plus the relevant HLA was achieved through cumulative public TCR beta family frequency.

TCRdb independently ran MiXCR on the reads; one entry per CDR3 protein. Of hundreds of thousands of distinct CDR3 sequences detected, more than 40% appear once; the ten largest clones hold approximately 40%. Here the sequenced sample was cultured PBMCs, taken from culture after CMV antigen stimulation. This clonotype originated in a human donor in good health (CMV status not recorded). Some clones in this sample may be carry-over from other donors' samples.

For the CDR3, the DNA is TGTGCCAGCAGTCCGGGGGAGGGGCGCCAAAACACTGAAGCTTTCTTT. Translating it yields CASSPGEGRQNTEAFF. V and J are TRBV6-1 and TRBJ1-1, with a tentative D call TRBD1 (5 bases). The germline V gene has CDR1 MNHNS and CDR2 SASEGT. The V and J ends lost 5 bases and 2 bases respectively, with 18 bases between them. The CDR3 covers 16 residues.